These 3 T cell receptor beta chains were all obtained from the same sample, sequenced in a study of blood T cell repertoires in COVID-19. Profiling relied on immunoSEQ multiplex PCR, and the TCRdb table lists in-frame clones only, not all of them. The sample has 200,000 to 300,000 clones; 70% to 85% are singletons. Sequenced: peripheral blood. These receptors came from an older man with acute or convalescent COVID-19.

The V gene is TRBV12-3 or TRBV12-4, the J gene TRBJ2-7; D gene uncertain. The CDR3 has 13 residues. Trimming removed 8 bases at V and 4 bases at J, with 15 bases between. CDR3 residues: CASGPGFPYEQYF. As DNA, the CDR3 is TGTGCCAGCGGCCCAGGATTCCCATACGAGCAGTACTTC.

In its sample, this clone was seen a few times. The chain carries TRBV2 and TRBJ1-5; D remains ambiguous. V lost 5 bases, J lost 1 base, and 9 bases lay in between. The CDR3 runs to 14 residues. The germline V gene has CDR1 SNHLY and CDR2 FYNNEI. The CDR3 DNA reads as TGTGCCAGCAGTTCACTGAACAGCAATCAGCCCCAGCATTTT. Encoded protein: CASSSLNSNQPQHF.

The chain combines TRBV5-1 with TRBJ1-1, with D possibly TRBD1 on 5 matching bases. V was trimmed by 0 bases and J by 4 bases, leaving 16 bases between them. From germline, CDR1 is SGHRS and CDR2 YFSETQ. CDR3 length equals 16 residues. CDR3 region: CASSLGRGGGFTEAFF. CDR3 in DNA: TGCGCCAGCAGCTTGGGGAGGGGAGGTGGATTCACTGAAGCTTTCTTT.